This T cell receptor (beta chain) was found in a study of spatial heterogeneity in lung cancer. Turning to the study itself: TCR and UMI combinations that were unique each appeared, on average, more than ten times in raw reads. Points from the study as a whole: Counts of expanded intratumoral alpha and beta TCRs tracked tumor mutation counts.

Described time point: sample taken at primary tumor resection. Whole RNA was taken from tumor, nontumor lung or frozen PBMC; it was then sequenced unsorted. Remarks on this clonotype: What it binds is not known.

V gave up 5 bases and J gave up 6 bases, with 10 bases separating them. The CDR3 extends over 12 amino acids. Looked up from germline, CDR1 is MDHEN and CDR2 is SYDVKM. Each molecule of TCR cDNA was tagged with one unique molecular identifier. TCRdb re-called the 5' RACE reads through MiXCR, storing one row per CDR3 protein. This table holds 15,000 to 20,000 distinct CDR3 sequences, approximately 6.2% found once. The rearrangement joins TRBV28 to TRBJ1-2; D not certain. The material was lung tumor tissue, obtained at surgery. The receptor comes from a male donor with early-stage non-small cell lung cancer. The CDR3 DNA sequence: TGTGCCAGCAGTCTCCGAGGAAATGGCTACACCTTC. It specifies CASSLRGNGYTF.